The source of this T cell receptor beta chain is a study of response to subunit inactivated influenza vaccine. Study-level points and caveats: There was a suggestion from the authors that each seasonal influenza vaccination recruits few new T cells.

Remarks on this clonotype: The target antigen is unknown.

One entry per CDR3 protein results from TCRdb running MiXCR on the RT-PCR reads. Of 600,000 to 850,000 distinct CDR3 sequences listed, less than 15% are singletons. Germline V CDR1 and CDR2: MNHEY, SVGAGI. The length of the CDR3 is 17 residues. Unmatched junction bases numbered 7, after V lost 0 bases and J lost 2 bases. This clonotype was obtained from a man aged 50 or older who received an inactivated influenza vaccine. The rearrangement links TRBV6-5 to TRBJ2-3, with 8 bases identical to TRBD1. The sequenced sample was PBMCs from blood, obtained around 15 days before vaccination. The CDR3 region is CASSYSIGTGLTDTQYF. The CDR3 DNA follows: TGTGCCAGCAGTTACTCGATCGGGACAGGTCTCACAGATACGCAGTATTTT.